This T cell receptor (beta chain) is drawn from a study of T cell clonality in common variable immunodeficiency. By its share, this clone is medium-sized. The read terminates 3 residues ahead of where the CDR3 ends, so the germline J gene completes it. The CDR3 consists of 14 residues. The germline CDR1 and CDR2 sequences are MNHNS and SASEGT. V was pared by 1 base and J by 0 bases, with 0 bases of the junction left unmatched. TCRdb's table, derived via immunoSEQ multiplex PCR, lists solely in-frame clones and lacks some. The sample presents under 50,000 clones, none singletons. This clonotype was sampled from a person between 18 and 75 years old in good health. V usage is TRBV6-1 and J usage is TRBJ2-7; 7 bases line up with TRBD1. Source material: peripheral blood mononuclear cells. The part of the CDR3 DNA that was read is TGTGCCAGCAGTGAAGGGGACAGCTCCTACGAG. Protein product: CASSEGDSSYE. The complete CDR3 protein is CASSEGDSSYEQYF.